The clone carrying this T cell receptor beta chain has more than one count but fewer than ten. The data were produced by immunoSEQ multiplex PCR, yet TCRdb's version contains in-frame clones alone and is incomplete. The sample records millions of clones, approximately 93% being singletons. The CDR3 is 14 residues long. Per the germline V gene, CDR1 is MGHRA and CDR2 is YSYEKL. V shed 4 bases and J shed 7 bases, with 14 bases lying between them. These data originate in a study of shared clonotypes between healthy human individuals. Study-level background: A few men and a couple of women, aged 18 to 49, were donors. CD4 naive and CD4 memory each took three plates per donor, while CD8 naive took two and CD8 memory one.

Specimen: naive CD4+ T cells from PBMCs. Regarding subset: CD45RA+ positively selected. The chain carries TRBV4-1 and TRBJ1-5, with a possible D match to TRBD1 (5 bases). This TCR derives from a man younger than 35 in good health. Some clones in this sample may be carry-over from other donors' samples. The CDR3 loop is CASSPWGRLQPQHF. In nucleotides, the CDR3 is TGCGCCAGCAGCCCCTGGGGGAGGCTCCAGCCCCAGCATTTT.